This T cell receptor (beta chain) was sequenced during a study of T cells in Graves' hyperthyroidism and ophthalmopathy. Background on the study: Any treatment followed the collection of peripheral blood at initial diagnosis. Study results and limitations: Most thyroid clonotypes expanded above 0.001 appeared in blood too.

Per germline, CDR1 KGHSH and CDR2 LQKENI. CDR3 length: 16 residues. Deletions cut 1 base from V and 2 bases from J, with 12 bases between. Patients were excluded because of uncontrolled infection, other autoimmune disease, pregnancy or lactation. PBMCs were obtained from under 13 ml fresh peripheral blood. In this sample, this clonotype turned up many times. Its antigen is unidentified. RNA transcripts yielded amplified TCR beta CDR3 regions. A first-round RT-PCR of the TCR CDR3 used the HTBI primer set. TCRdb fed the multiplex PCR reads into MiXCR, producing one record per CDR3 protein. This table has a few hundred thousand distinct CDR3 sequences, 17% appearing once.

This sequence joins TRBV18 and TRBJ1-5, with D unresolved. Sequenced sample: blood. The sequence came from a woman aged 60 to 75 with Graves' ophthalmopathy. CDR3 sequence reads: CASSPQTHMGNQPQHF. The CDR3 DNA sequence: TGTGCCAGCTCACCACAGACACATATGGGCAATCAGCCCCAGCATTTT. The full variable domain, with the rest looked up from reference TRBV18 and TRBJ1-5, is NAGVMQNPRHLVRRRGQEARLRCSPMKGHSHVYWYRQLPEEGLKFMVYLQKENIIDESGMPKERFSAEFPKEGPSILRIQQVVRGDSAAYFCASSPQTHMGNQPQHFGDGTRLSIL.